This is a list of T cell receptor beta chains from one sample in a study of CD8 T cells in ankylosing spondylitis. MiXCR was run by TCRdb on the 5' RACE reads, yielding one entry per CDR3 protein. The sample holds some 840,000 distinct CDR3 sequences, over 9.5% seen once. Sequencing used blood, either unsorted or a sorted T cell fraction (not recorded which). These receptor sequences come from a male donor with ankylosing spondylitis. Each CDR3 is given with its conserved first and last residue. The order of the fields is V gene, D gene, J gene, CDR3 length, clone size, CDR3 DNA, CDR3 protein. A D gene is named only where the DNA matches it firmly. The size of a clone is reported for some rows only, either as once, few or many, or as a class for expanded clones.

v_gene: TRBV18
d_gene: .
j_gene: TRBJ1-3
len: 14
abundance: .
CDR3nt: TGTGCCAGCTCACCAGAATCACGAAGAAACACCATATATTTT
CDR3aa: CASSPESRRNTIYF

v_gene: TRBV7-3
d_gene: TRBD2
j_gene: TRBJ2-1
len: 16
abundance: .
CDR3nt: TGTGCCAGCAGCTCGACTAGCGGGGGGGAGCCCAATGAGCAGTTCTTC
CDR3aa: CASSSTSGGEPNEQFF

v_gene: TRBV6-1
d_gene: TRBD2
j_gene: TRBJ2-7
len: 14
abundance: .
CDR3nt: TGTGCCAGCAGTCCGGGACTAGCGGGAATCGAGCAGTACTTC
CDR3aa: CASSPGLAGIEQYF

v_gene: TRBV6-5
d_gene: TRBD1
j_gene: TRBJ1-1
len: 15
abundance: .
CDR3nt: TGTGCCAGCACTTTTCGGACAGGGCGGAACACTGAAGCTTTCTTT
CDR3aa: CASTFRTGRNTEAFF

v_gene: TRBV7-7
d_gene: .
j_gene: TRBJ2-1
len: 16
abundance: .
CDR3nt: TGTGCTAGCAGCCGACTGGGAAGTGGCTCCTACAATGAGCAGTTCTTC
CDR3aa: CASSRLGSGSYNEQFF

v_gene: TRBV29-1
d_gene: .
j_gene: TRBJ2-7
len: 13
abundance: many
CDR3nt: TGCAGCGTTGAAGTCGGGAGCGACCCGAGGCAGTACTTC
CDR3aa: CSVEVGSDPRQYF

v_gene: TRBV3-1
d_gene: TRBD2
j_gene: TRBJ2-7
len: 14
abundance: once
CDR3nt: TGTGCCAGCAGCCAAGGTTTGCGGGGGGCTGTGCAGTACTTC
CDR3aa: CASSQGLRGAVQYF

v_gene: TRBV20-1
d_gene: TRBD1
j_gene: TRBJ2-3
len: 16
abundance: few
CDR3nt: TGCAGTGCTAGAGATTCGCCGGGACAGGGTGATCTTGCGCAGTATTTT
CDR3aa: CSARDSPGQGDLAQYF

v_gene: TRBV5-1
d_gene: .
j_gene: TRBJ2-7
len: 12
abundance: few
CDR3nt: TGCGCCAGCAGCGCGGGGTTTTACGAGCAGTACTTC
CDR3aa: CASSAGFYEQYF

v_gene: TRBV7-2
d_gene: .
j_gene: TRBJ1-6
len: 16
abundance: .
CDR3nt: TGTGCCAGCAGCTTCTTGACCCAGGCAGGAAATTCACCCCTCCACTTT
CDR3aa: CASSFLTQAGNSPLHF

v_gene: TRBV29-1
d_gene: .
j_gene: TRBJ2-1
len: 12
abundance: many
CDR3nt: TGCAGCGTTGATTCCCTATACAATGAGCAGTTCTTC
CDR3aa: CSVDSLYNEQFF

v_gene: TRBV29-1
d_gene: .
j_gene: TRBJ1-1
len: 13
abundance: many
CDR3nt: TGCAGCGTTCGTGGCGTTTTGAACACTGAAGCTTTCTTT
CDR3aa: CSVRGVLNTEAFF

v_gene: TRBV5-1
d_gene: .
j_gene: TRBJ2-5
len: 13
abundance: few
CDR3nt: TGCGCCAGCAGTCCTAGGTACCAAGAGACCCAGTACTTC
CDR3aa: CASSPRYQETQYF

v_gene: TRBV20-1
d_gene: .
j_gene: TRBJ1-5
len: 13
abundance: few
CDR3nt: TGCAGTGCTAGTTCTGGGGTAGGACAGCCCCAGCATTTT
CDR3aa: CSASSGVGQPQHF

v_gene: TRBV29-1
d_gene: .
j_gene: TRBJ1-3
len: 13
abundance: .
CDR3nt: TGCAGCGGACGATACCACTCTGGAAACACCATATATTTT
CDR3aa: CSGRYHSGNTIYF

v_gene: TRBV7-9
d_gene: .
j_gene: TRBJ1-5
len: 15
abundance: many
CDR3nt: TGTGCCCGATCCCCAGGGGTTCACCTCAATCAGCCCCAGCATTTT
CDR3aa: CARSPGVHLNQPQHF

v_gene: TRBV6-2/TRBV6-3
d_gene: .
j_gene: TRBJ2-7
len: 16
abundance: few
CDR3nt: TGTGCCAGCAGTTACGTTTTGGGCATCCGGAGGTACGAGCAGTACTTC
CDR3aa: CASSYVLGIRRYEQYF

v_gene: TRBV5-1
d_gene: .
j_gene: TRBJ2-7
len: 15
abundance: .
CDR3nt: TGCGCCAGCAGCTTGACGTTCATCGACTCCTACGAGCAGTACTTC
CDR3aa: CASSLTFIDSYEQYF

v_gene: TRBV9
d_gene: .
j_gene: TRBJ2-3
len: 13
abundance: few
CDR3nt: TGTGCCAGCAGCGTAGTAGGGTCAGATACGCAGTATTTT
CDR3aa: CASSVVGSDTQYF

v_gene: TRBV15
d_gene: .
j_gene: TRBJ2-5
len: 12
abundance: few
CDR3nt: TGTGCCACCAGCAGGGGGCACGAGACCCAGTACTTC
CDR3aa: CATSRGHETQYF

v_gene: TRBV20-1
d_gene: .
j_gene: TRBJ1-2
len: 13
abundance: many
CDR3nt: TGCAGTGCTAGGGAAGTCCCGAGCTATGGCTACACCTTC
CDR3aa: CSAREVPSYGYTF

v_gene: TRBV29-1
d_gene: .
j_gene: TRBJ2-2
len: 14
abundance: .
CDR3nt: TGCAGCGTAAGACCCGGACAGACTACCGGGGAGCTGTTTTTT
CDR3aa: CSVRPGQTTGELFF

v_gene: TRBV20-1
d_gene: .
j_gene: TRBJ1-2
len: 11
abundance: .
CDR3nt: TGCAGTGCCAGGTCAGACTATGGCTACACCTTC
CDR3aa: CSARSDYGYTF

v_gene: TRBV5-1
d_gene: .
j_gene: TRBJ1-6
len: 14
abundance: .
CDR3nt: TGCGCCAGCAGCTTGGGGGGGACGGGTTCACCCCTCCACTTT
CDR3aa: CASSLGGTGSPLHF

v_gene: TRBV4-2
d_gene: .
j_gene: TRBJ2-7
len: 15
abundance: .
CDR3nt: TGTGCCAGCAGCCAGCCCAGGGGGGGGGCGGACGAGCAGTACTTC
CDR3aa: CASSQPRGGADEQYF

v_gene: TRBV25-1
d_gene: .
j_gene: TRBJ2-5
len: 15
abundance: few
CDR3nt: TGTGCCAGCAGTGAAAAGGGGTGGGAGCAAGAGACCCAGTACTTC
CDR3aa: CASSEKGWEQETQYF

v_gene: TRBV4-1
d_gene: .
j_gene: TRBJ2-3
len: 15
abundance: .
CDR3nt: TGCGCCAGCAGCCAACGGAACACCCGGGGGGATACGCAGTATTTT
CDR3aa: CASSQRNTRGDTQYF

v_gene: TRBV5-1
d_gene: TRBD1
j_gene: TRBJ1-6
len: 14
abundance: .
CDR3nt: TGCGCCAGCAGCATCGGGACAGGGGATTCACCCCTCCACTTT
CDR3aa: CASSIGTGDSPLHF

v_gene: TRBV7-8
d_gene: .
j_gene: TRBJ2-7
len: 14
abundance: .
CDR3nt: TGTGCCAGCAGCTTAGGCCTAGACGCCTACGAGCAGTACTTC
CDR3aa: CASSLGLDAYEQYF